Listed here are 7 T cell receptor beta chains from one sample, sequenced in a study of cytomegalovirus exposure and HLA in healthy donors. Vbeta (60) and Jbeta (13) primers were used in the PCR. Assay used: immunoSEQ multiplex PCR; TCRdb lists only in-frame clones, some missing. The table lists 120,000 to 150,000 clones, 70% to 80% of them singletons. Sequenced: PBMCs. These receptors were collected from a woman aged 50 to 65 in good health and CMV-seropositive.

V gene TRBV19 combines with J gene TRBJ2-5; TRBD2 might be the D (6 bases). Germline CDR1 and CDR2: LNHDA and SQIVND (reference sequence). The CDR3 totals 16 residues. Trimming took 2 bases from V and 1 from J, leaving 14 bases between them. The CDR3 nucleotides are TGTGCCAGTAGTATAAGGGTCGGGGGACGCCAAGAGACCCAGTACTTC. It encodes CASSIRVGGRQETQYF.

A few counts support this clone. This chain connects TRBV7-6 to TRBJ2-5; 14 nucleotides line up with TRBD2. J lost 5 bases, V lost 5 bases, and 4 bases had no gene match. The CDR3 length is 15 residues. From germline, CDR1 is SGHVS and CDR2 FNYEAQ. The CDR3 here is CASSLGLAGDETQYF. The CDR3, as DNA: TGTGCCAGCAGCCTGGGACTAGCGGGGGATGAGACCCAGTACTTC.

This chain connects TRBV7-2 to TRBJ2-3, with D possibly matching TRBD2 (7 bases). The V end was cut by 1 base, the J end by 2 bases, with 16 bases between. Germline V gene sequence: CDR1 SGHTA, CDR2 FQGNSA. The CDR3 loop spans 17 amino acids. The CDR3 DNA is TGTGCCAGCAGCTTAGGAGTTGGGGGGGGCTTCACAGATACGCAGTATTTT. As protein: CASSLGVGGGFTDTQYF. The full variable domain, completed using reference TRBV7-2 and TRBJ2-3, is GAGVSQSPSNKVTEKGKDVELRCDPISGHTALYWYRQSLGQGLEFLIYFQGNSAPDKSGLPSDRFSAERTGGSVSTLTIQRTQQEDSAVYLCASSLGVGGGFTDTQYFGPGTRLTVL.

The chain has TRBV30 and TRBJ2-2, with D possibly TRBD2 on 5 matching bases. The CDR3 is 14 residues long. Germline values: CDR1 GTSNPN, CDR2 SVGIG (reference sequence). The germline V and J ends were trimmed by 0 bases and 1 base, with 6 bases remaining between them. The CDR3 loop reads CAWSVGRNTGELFF. CDR3 sequence (DNA): TGTGCCTGGAGTGTAGGGAGGAACACCGGGGAGCTGTTTTTT.

This clone appeared many times. The rearrangement links TRBV28 to TRBJ2-2; TRBD2 aligns across 11 bases. This CDR3 has 16 amino acids. Germline values: CDR1 MDHEN, CDR2 SYDVKM. V was pared by 4 bases and J by 4 bases, with 5 bases of the junction left unmatched. The CDR3 sequence is CASSSRLAGITGELFF. The CDR3 region has the DNA TGTGCCAGCAGTTCCCGACTAGCGGGGATCACCGGGGAGCTGTTTTTT.

The chain recombines TRBV18 with TRBJ2-2; 8 bases are shared with TRBD2. The CDR3 is 16 residues long. Germline V gene data show CDR1 as KGHSH and CDR2 as LQKENI. V lost 4 bases and J lost 1; bases outside the gene matches: 5. In DNA form, the CDR3 reads TGTGCCAGCTCACTCCCTAGCGGGCAGAACACCGGGGAGCTGTTTTTT. Translated, it gives CASSLPSGQNTGELFF.

The genes are TRBV15 and TRBJ1-2, with D possibly being TRBD1 (6 bases). The CDR3 consists of 14 residues. Trimming removed 3 bases at V and 7 bases at J, with 15 bases between. Germline V gene data show CDR1 as LNHNV and CDR2 as YYDKDF (reference sequence). This CDR3 is CATSREQGRVGYTF. The CDR3, as DNA: TGTGCCACCAGCAGGGAACAGGGTAGAGTTGGCTACACCTTC.